The rows below give T cell receptor beta chains drawn from one sample of a study of vaccination effects on CD4 cells after COVID-19. The antigens of these receptors remain unknown. Libraries were prepared by immunoSEQ multiplex PCR; TCRdb keeps only in-frame clonotypes and omits some of them. The data contain around 36,000 clones, approximately 70% of them seen just once; the ten biggest clones take up about 22%. The sequencing here drew on CD4+ T cells from PBMCs cultured with SARS-CoV-2 spike peptides, taken before COVID-19 vaccination. The receptors shown here come from a human donor who received a COVID-19 vaccine. The CDR3 runs from the conserved cysteine through the conserved F or W. Fields, in order: CDR3 protein, CDR3 DNA, V gene, J gene, D gene, clone size. A D gene is named only where the DNA matches it firmly. Only some rows state a clone size, as once, few, many or a class for expanded clones.

CASSQMDSYGYTF	TGCGCCAGCAGCCAGATGGACAGCTATGGCTACACCTTC	TRBV4-1	TRBJ1-2	-	-
CASSRLAGGTGELFF	TGTGCCAGCAGCCGACTAGCGGGGGGTACCGGGGAGCTGTTTTTT	TRBV6-5	TRBJ2-2	TRBD2	-
CASSQEFAYRGDYGYTF	TGCGCCAGCAGCCAAGAGTTTGCATACAGGGGGGACTATGGCTACACCTTC	TRBV4-3	TRBJ1-2	TRBD1	-
CASSRKDGSHQPQHF	TGTGCCAGTAGTAGGAAGGACGGTAGTCATCAGCCCCAGCATTTT	TRBV19	TRBJ1-5	-	few
CASRHRGEQYF	TGTGCCAGCCGACACCGGGGGGAGCAGTACTTC	TRBV6-5	TRBJ2-7	-	-
CASSLSPSWTQYF	TGTGCCAGCAGCTTATCCCCTAGCTGGACCCAGTACTTC	TRBV7-9	TRBJ2-5	-	-
CASSEGGRAGETQYF	TGCGCCAGCAGTGAGGGCGGGAGGGCCGGAGAGACCCAGTACTTC	TRBV10-1	TRBJ2-5	TRBD2	-
CASTGGNTEAFF	TGTGCCAGCACTGGGGGGAACACTGAAGCTTTCTTT	TRBV6-5	TRBJ1-1	-	-
CASSDRDSGYNEQFF	TGTGCCAGCAGTGATCGCGACAGTGGCTACAATGAGCAGTTCTTC	TRBV6-4	TRBJ2-1	-	-
CASSYIRSTEAFF	TGTGCCAGCAGTTACATCAGGTCAACTGAAGCTTTCTTT	TRBV6-2/TRBV6-3	TRBJ1-1	-	-
CALGQGPYEQYF	TGTGCCTTAGGACAGGGCCCCTACGAGCAGTACTTC	TRBV30	TRBJ2-7	TRBD1	-
CASSPQGAGGELFF	TGTGCCAGCAGCCCTCAGGGGGCCGGCGGGGAGCTGTTTTTT	TRBV3-1/TRBV3-2	TRBJ2-2	TRBD1	medium-sized
CASRDSTNTGELFF	TGTGCCAGCAGGGACAGCACGAACACCGGGGAGCTGTTTTTT	TRBV6-6	TRBJ2-2	-	-
CASRSDRSPQETQYF	TGTGCCAGCAGGTCGGACAGGAGCCCACAAGAGACCCAGTACTTC	TRBV9	TRBJ2-5	TRBD1	-
CAWSVMGSSPLHF	TGTGCCTGGAGTGTTATGGGGAGTTCACCCCTCCACTTT	TRBV30	TRBJ1-6	-	-
CASSLGARAGGPYEQYF	TGTGCCAGCAGCTTAGGGGCGAGGGCGGGGGGTCCCTACGAGCAGTACTTC	TRBV7-6	TRBJ2-7	TRBD2	few
CASPNRVRNTEAFF	TGTGCCTCCCCGAACAGGGTTCGGAACACTGAAGCTTTCTTT	TRBV30	TRBJ1-1	-	-
CASTGKYSNQPQHF	TGTGCCAGCACCGGTAAATATAGCAATCAGCCCCAGCATTTT	TRBV28	TRBJ1-5	-	-
CASSPVGGGNTIYF	TGCGCCAGCAGCCCGGTGGGGGGTGGAAACACCATATATTTT	TRBV5-1	TRBJ1-3	-	-
CASSEVGGDSPLHF	TGTGCCAGCAGTGAAGTAGGGGGGGATTCACCCCTCCACTTT	TRBV2	TRBJ1-6	-	-
CASSRDRGNEKLFF	TGTGCCAGTAGCAGGGACAGGGGTAATGAAAAACTGTTTTTT	TRBV19	TRBJ1-4	TRBD1	-
CASSLEYTERTYEQYF	TGTGCCAGCAGTTTGGAGTACACGGAGAGGACCTACGAGCAGTACTTC	TRBV6-2/TRBV6-3	TRBJ2-7	-	-
CASSVGTTYEQYF	TGTGCCAGCAGTGTAGGCACAACCTACGAGCAGTACTTC	TRBV2	TRBJ2-7	-	-
CASSQVEGNSPLHF	TGTGCCAGCAGCCAAGTCGAGGGAAACTCACCCCTCCACTTT	TRBV3-1/TRBV3-2	TRBJ1-6	-	-
CASSTYRGPNSPLHF	TGTGCCAGCAGTACTTACAGGGGCCCCAATTCACCCCTCCACTTT	TRBV6-5	TRBJ1-6	TRBD1	-
CAWSGPNDAGYTF	TGTGCCTGGAGCGGCCCAAACGACGCCGGCTACACCTTC	TRBV30	TRBJ1-2	-	-
CASAWTGNTQYF	TGTGCCAGCGCCTGGACTGGCAATACGCAGTATTTT	TRBV25-1	TRBJ2-3	-	-
CASTSQGGREQYF	TGTGCCAGCACCTCGCAGGGGGGGAGAGAGCAGTACTTC	TRBV6-6	TRBJ2-7	-	-
CASSPTTGGIGELFF	TGCGCCAGCAGCCCAACAACCGGGGGGATCGGGGAGCTGTTTTTT	TRBV5-1	TRBJ2-2	TRBD2	few
CASSTTGGEAFF	TGTGCCAGCAGCACAACGGGGGGTGAAGCTTTCTTT	TRBV7-9	TRBJ1-1	-	-
CASRPWDRADEQFF	TGTGCCAGCAGGCCATGGGACAGGGCCGATGAGCAGTTCTTC	TRBV6-5	TRBJ2-1	TRBD1	-
CASSRGGLAGDTQYF	TGTGCCAGCAGCCGGGGGGGACTAGCGGGAGATACGCAGTATTTT	TRBV3-1/TRBV3-2	TRBJ2-3	TRBD2	-
CASSFTGGTEAFF	TGCGCCAGCAGCTTTACAGGGGGCACTGAAGCTTTCTTT	TRBV5-1	TRBJ1-1	TRBD1	-
CAISGTGGTDTQYF	TGTGCCATCAGTGGGACAGGGGGCACAGATACGCAGTATTTT	TRBV10-3	TRBJ2-3	TRBD1	-
CASSQDQRRIMNTEAFF	TGCGCCAGCAGCCAAGATCAGAGACGGATTATGAACACTGAAGCTTTCTTT	TRBV4-1	TRBJ1-1	-	-
CASSLEWGTSTEAFF	TGCGCCAGCAGCTTGGAGTGGGGGACGAGCACTGAAGCTTTCTTT	TRBV5-1	TRBJ1-1	-	-
CASSLKMGQSYGYTF	TGTGCCAGCAGTTTAAAGATGGGACAGTCCTATGGCTACACCTTC	TRBV27	TRBJ1-2	TRBD1	-
CASSTDLTYGYTF	TGTGCCAGCAGCACCGACTTAACCTATGGCTACACCTTC	TRBV13	TRBJ1-2	-	-
CAISQGDEAFF	TGTGCCATCAGTCAGGGGGATGAAGCTTTCTTT	TRBV10-3	TRBJ1-1	TRBD1	-
CASLPGTGANTEAFF	TGCGCCAGCCTACCCGGGACAGGGGCCAACACTGAAGCTTTCTTT	TRBV5-1	TRBJ1-1	TRBD1	-
CASSSGAHTEAFF	TGCGCCAGCAGCTCGGGGGCCCACACTGAAGCTTTCTTT	TRBV5-1	TRBJ1-1	-	-
CASSLNGDQPQHF	TGCGCCAGCAGCTTAAACGGGGATCAGCCCCAGCATTTT	TRBV5-1	TRBJ1-5	-	-
CASLPWTEAFF	TGTGCCTCTCTACCGTGGACTGAAGCTTTCTTT	TRBV30	TRBJ1-1	-	-
CASSVRTGHEGKLFF	TGTGCCAGCAGTGTTAGGACAGGGCACGAGGGAAAACTGTTTTTT	TRBV25-1	TRBJ1-4	TRBD1	-
CASSLGPEQYF	TGTGCCAGCAGTCTTGGACCCGAGCAGTACTTC	TRBV6-5	TRBJ2-7	-	few
CASSPWRTQANTEAFF	TGTGCCAGCTCACCCTGGCGTACACAGGCGAACACTGAAGCTTTCTTT	TRBV18	TRBJ1-1	-	few
CASSRRGQGNQPQHF	TGTGCCAGCAGCCGAAGGGGGCAGGGCAATCAGCCCCAGCATTTT	TRBV6-5	TRBJ1-5	TRBD1	-
CASSISGITYQETQYF	TGTGCCAGTAGTATTAGCGGGATTACGTACCAAGAGACCCAGTACTTC	TRBV19	TRBJ2-5	TRBD2	-
CASSEAGTEKETQYF	TGTGCCAGCAGTGAAGCAGGGACAGAGAAAGAGACCCAGTACTTC	TRBV2	TRBJ2-5	TRBD1	-
CASSQDVGGEQYF	TGTGCCAGCAGCCAAGATGTGGGGGGGGAGCAGTACTTC	TRBV3-1/TRBV3-2	TRBJ2-7	TRBD2	-
CASSQDPGGDSYNEQFF	TGTGCCAGCAGCCAAGACCCTGGCGGTGACTCCTACAATGAGCAGTTCTTC	TRBV3-1/TRBV3-2	TRBJ2-1	-	-
CASSFPAGGNDEQFF	TGCGCCAGCAGCTTCCCAGCGGGAGGGAACGATGAGCAGTTCTTC	TRBV5-1	TRBJ2-1	TRBD2	-
CATSDGGQGADEQYF	TGTGCCACCAGTGACGGGGGACAGGGGGCTGACGAGCAGTACTTC	TRBV24-1	TRBJ2-7	TRBD1	-
CASSPSGTASSYEQYF	TGTGCCAGCAGTCCCTCCGGGACCGCCAGCTCCTACGAGCAGTACTTC	TRBV28	TRBJ2-7	-	-
CASSLVGAGFSGNTIYF	TGCGCCAGCAGCTTGGTGGGGGCTGGATTCTCTGGAAACACCATATATTTT	TRBV5-1	TRBJ1-3	-	-
CAIGEQPQHF	TGTGCCATCGGGGAACAGCCCCAGCATTTT	TRBV6-6	TRBJ1-5	-	-
CASKDGSYSGNTIYF	TGTGCCAGCAAAGACGGGTCTTACTCTGGAAACACCATATATTTT	TRBV6-5	TRBJ1-3	-	-
CASSLANRLEDTEAFF	TGCGCCAGCAGCTTGGCCAACAGGTTAGAGGACACTGAAGCTTTCTTT	TRBV5-1	TRBJ1-1	-	-
CASSPIAGSTDTQYF	TGTGCCAGCTCACCTATAGCGGGGAGCACAGATACGCAGTATTTT	TRBV18	TRBJ2-3	TRBD2	-